The 5 T cell receptor beta chains presented below share a single source sample, sequenced in a study of control samples from healthy donors and cancer patients. TCRdb keeps only in-frame clones here, not all; method: immunoSEQ multiplex PCR. The repertoire includes roughly 68,000 clones, 83% of them detected once, and less than 20% sits in the top ten. The specimen sequenced was blood. The receptors here all came from a man in his fifties or sixties in good health.

The chain links TRBV2 to TRBJ2-1, with 11 bases that match TRBD2. Looked up from germline, CDR1 is SNHLY and CDR2 is FYNNEI. The V segment lost 0 bases and the J segment 9 bases; nucleotides outside the gene matches: 7. The CDR3 runs 16 residues. CDR3 sequence: CASSEATGTSGAEQFF. The CDR3 DNA reads TGTGCCAGCAGTGAAGCGACCGGGACTAGCGGCGCTGAGCAGTTCTTC.

This clone was recorded once. The gene calls are TRBV6-6 and TRBJ2-2; the D is unclear. V lost 5 bases and J 7 bases, leaving 26 bases between the germline ends. The CDR3 has 18 amino acids. Germline V gene lookup returns CDR1 MNHNY and CDR2 SVGAGI (reference sequence). Here the CDR3 reads CASSQLLPRAPSGGELFF. CDR3 nucleotides: TGTGCCAGCAGTCAACTCCTTCCTAGGGCCCCCTCCGGCGGGGAGCTGTTTTTT.

J is TRBJ2-7 and V is TRBV9, with TRBD1 as a possible D gene (6 bases). The ends were cut back, 0 bases at V and 5 bases at J, with 12 bases in the middle. The CDR3 has 14 residues. Germline V gives CDR1 SGDLS, CDR2 YYNGEE. CDR3 coding DNA: TGTGCCAGCAGCGTAGGCCCAGGGGCCCACGAGCAGTACTTC. This codes for CASSVGPGAHEQYF.

The CDR3 protein is CASRAGSYNEQFF. In DNA, the CDR3 is TGTGCCAGCAGGGCGGGCTCCTACAATGAGCAGTTCTTC. V is TRBV7-2 and J is TRBJ2-1, with TRBD2 as a possible D gene (5 bases). The V and J ends lost 6 bases and 0 bases respectively, with 6 bases between them. Germline assignment: CDR1 SGHTA and CDR2 FQGNSA. CDR3 size: 13 residues.

The chain has TRBV7-3 and TRBJ2-7; no clear D gene. Germline-derived CDR1 and CDR2 are SGHTA and FQGTGA. V lost 2 bases to trimming and J lost 1 base, with 12 bases between them. The CDR3 consists of 15 residues. Here the CDR3 DNA reads TGTGCCAGCAGCTTATCGGGTGCAGGTTCCTACGAGCAGTACTTC. Translation: CASSLSGAGSYEQYF.